The rows below give T cell receptor beta chains drawn from one sample of a study of T-cell reconstitution after alpha-beta-depleted transplantation in children. A single record per CDR3 protein comes from TCRdb applying MiXCR to the PCR reads. The sample lists hundreds of thousands of distinct CDR3 sequences, 9.5% to 13% occurring once. Sequencing used peripheral blood, obtained 180 days after TCRalphabeta/CD19-depleted stem cell transplant. The source of these receptors is a male patient aged 2-15 years who had a stem cell transplant for chronic granulomatous disease, so the T cells may come from the graft donor. CDR3s include the opening cysteine and the closing phenylalanine or tryptophan. The D gene is left open where the match is weak. Rows give clone size only sometimes, using once, few, many, or a class for an expanded clone.

v_call: TRBV20-1; clone_size: many; d_call: TRBD2; j_call: TRBJ2-1; cdr3_aa: CSARSPTSDNEQFF; cdr3_nt: TGCAGTGCTAGATCCCCGACTAGCGACAATGAGCAGTTCTTC
v_call: TRBV7-6; clone_size: many; d_call: -; j_call: TRBJ2-7; cdr3_aa: CASSLETGYSYEQYF; cdr3_nt: TGTGCCAGCAGCTTAGAGACAGGATATTCCTACGAGCAGTACTTC
v_call: TRBV20-1; clone_size: many; d_call: -; j_call: TRBJ2-7; cdr3_aa: CSARDWASGGEQYF; cdr3_nt: TGCAGTGCTAGAGATTGGGCCAGCGGCGGCGAGCAGTACTTC
v_call: TRBV11-2; clone_size: many; d_call: -; j_call: TRBJ2-1; cdr3_aa: CASSLRGRNEQFF; cdr3_nt: TGTGCCAGCAGCTTAAGGGGGAGGAATGAGCAGTTCTTC
v_call: TRBV12-3/TRBV12-4; clone_size: many; d_call: -; j_call: TRBJ2-3; cdr3_aa: CASSLFSSLTDTQYF; cdr3_nt: TGTGCCAGCAGTTTATTTTCGTCCCTCACAGATACGCAGTATTTT
v_call: TRBV29-1; clone_size: many; d_call: TRBD1; j_call: TRBJ2-7; cdr3_aa: CSVEIGQGRYEQYF; cdr3_nt: TGCAGCGTTGAGATCGGACAGGGTCGGTACGAGCAGTACTTC
v_call: TRBV4-2; clone_size: -; d_call: TRBD2; j_call: TRBJ2-5; cdr3_aa: CASSQDDGGQETQYF; cdr3_nt: TGTGCCAGCAGCCAAGATGACGGGGGGCAAGAGACCCAGTACTTC
v_call: TRBV5-1; clone_size: many; d_call: -; j_call: TRBJ2-3; cdr3_aa: CASTHDRRTSTDTQYF; cdr3_nt: TGCGCCAGCACCCACGACCGCCGAACTAGCACAGATACGCAGTATTTT
v_call: TRBV29-1; clone_size: many; d_call: TRBD1; j_call: TRBJ2-3; cdr3_aa: CSVEIDRGVDPDTQYF; cdr3_nt: TGCAGCGTTGAAATCGACAGGGGGGTTGACCCAGATACGCAGTATTTT
v_call: TRBV12-3/TRBV12-4; clone_size: -; d_call: -; j_call: TRBJ2-7; cdr3_aa: CASRHSNSLFYEQYF; cdr3_nt: TGTGCCAGCAGACACTCCAACTCTTTATTCTACGAGCAGTACTTC
v_call: TRBV5-1; clone_size: many; d_call: -; j_call: TRBJ2-2; cdr3_aa: CASSLEKLASTTGELFF; cdr3_nt: TGCGCCAGCAGCTTGGAAAAACTAGCCTCTACGACCGGGGAGCTGTTTTTT
v_call: TRBV12-3/TRBV12-4; clone_size: many; d_call: TRBD2; j_call: TRBJ2-7; cdr3_aa: CASSWARTSATYEQYF; cdr3_nt: TGTGCCAGCAGTTGGGCCCGGACTAGCGCCACCTACGAGCAGTACTTC
v_call: TRBV18; clone_size: -; d_call: -; j_call: TRBJ1-5; cdr3_aa: CASSVGDNQPQHF; cdr3_nt: TGTGCCAGCTCAGTGGGGGACAATCAGCCCCAGCATTTT
v_call: TRBV19; clone_size: -; d_call: -; j_call: TRBJ2-7; cdr3_aa: CASSPGVRASYEQYF; cdr3_nt: TGTGCCAGTAGTCCTGGGGTGCGGGCGTCCTACGAGCAGTACTTC
v_call: TRBV20-1; clone_size: many; d_call: TRBD1; j_call: TRBJ2-1; cdr3_aa: CSARGLGGVYNEQFF; cdr3_nt: TGCAGTGCTAGGGGGTTAGGGGGCGTCTACAATGAGCAGTTCTTC
v_call: TRBV24-1; clone_size: many; d_call: TRBD2; j_call: TRBJ2-3; cdr3_aa: CATSGWRENTDTQYF; cdr3_nt: TGTGCCACCAGTGGGTGGCGGGAGAACACAGATACGCAGTATTTT
v_call: TRBV30; clone_size: few; d_call: -; j_call: TRBJ2-3; cdr3_aa: CAWSLTRDTQYF; cdr3_nt: TGTGCCTGGAGCTTGACTAGGGATACGCAGTATTTT
v_call: TRBV28; clone_size: many; d_call: TRBD1; j_call: TRBJ1-5; cdr3_aa: CASSQQGGQPQHF; cdr3_nt: TGTGCCAGCAGTCAACAGGGGGGTCAGCCCCAGCATTTT
v_call: TRBV7-2; clone_size: many; d_call: -; j_call: TRBJ1-5; cdr3_aa: CASSLVGGWGNQPQHF; cdr3_nt: TGTGCCAGCAGCTTAGTGGGGGGCTGGGGCAATCAGCCCCAGCATTTT
v_call: TRBV5-1; clone_size: many; d_call: TRBD2; j_call: TRBJ2-5; cdr3_aa: CASSSQLAGGPAFQETQYF; cdr3_nt: TGCGCCAGCAGCTCCCAACTAGCGGGAGGGCCCGCCTTCCAAGAGACCCAGTACTTC
v_call: TRBV20-1; clone_size: many; d_call: TRBD2; j_call: TRBJ2-7; cdr3_aa: CSAMASGTPSYEQYF; cdr3_nt: TGCAGTGCTATGGCTAGCGGGACACCCTCCTACGAGCAGTACTTC
v_call: TRBV7-2; clone_size: many; d_call: -; j_call: TRBJ2-1; cdr3_aa: CASSFVPRMPEQFF; cdr3_nt: TGTGCCAGCAGCTTCGTCCCGCGGATGCCCGAGCAGTTCTTC
v_call: TRBV4-2; clone_size: many; d_call: -; j_call: TRBJ1-2; cdr3_aa: CASSPRGGVNYGYTF; cdr3_nt: TGTGCCAGCAGCCCCCGAGGGGGAGTGAACTATGGCTACACCTTC
v_call: TRBV6-6; clone_size: many; d_call: TRBD1; j_call: TRBJ1-5; cdr3_aa: CASGTGDNQPQHF; cdr3_nt: TGTGCCAGCGGGACAGGGGACAATCAGCCCCAGCATTTT
v_call: TRBV2; clone_size: few; d_call: TRBD2; j_call: TRBJ2-3; cdr3_aa: CASGGGRGSDTQYF; cdr3_nt: TGTGCCAGCGGGGGGGGGAGAGGCTCAGATACGCAGTATTTT
v_call: TRBV15; clone_size: many; d_call: TRBD2; j_call: TRBJ2-7; cdr3_aa: CATSRGIGPAGDEQYF; cdr3_nt: TGTGCCACCAGCAGAGGGATAGGACCAGCGGGAGACGAGCAGTACTTC
v_call: TRBV15; clone_size: many; d_call: -; j_call: TRBJ2-3; cdr3_aa: CAASSRRTDTQYF; cdr3_nt: TGTGCCGCCAGCTCACGAAGGACAGATACGCAGTATTTT
v_call: TRBV7-2; clone_size: few; d_call: -; j_call: TRBJ2-3; cdr3_aa: CASSLAPPGSSTDTQYF; cdr3_nt: TGTGCCAGCAGCTTAGCGCCGCCAGGTTCTAGCACAGATACGCAGTATTTT
v_call: TRBV18; clone_size: few; d_call: -; j_call: TRBJ1-6; cdr3_aa: CASSPPGSPLHF; cdr3_nt: TGTGCCAGCTCACCACCAGGCTCACCCCTCCACTTT
v_call: TRBV18; clone_size: -; d_call: TRBD1; j_call: TRBJ2-7; cdr3_aa: CASSPSRDRGEYEQYF; cdr3_nt: TGTGCCAGCTCACCTTCCCGGGACAGGGGTGAATACGAGCAGTACTTC
v_call: TRBV24-1; clone_size: many; d_call: -; j_call: TRBJ2-1; cdr3_aa: CATSDSAGTLLDEQFF; cdr3_nt: TGTGCCACCAGTGATTCCGCCGGGACCCTTCTCGATGAGCAGTTCTTC
v_call: TRBV4-2; clone_size: many; d_call: -; j_call: TRBJ2-7; cdr3_aa: CASSHNGPGSSYEQYF; cdr3_nt: TGTGCCAGCAGCCACAATGGACCTGGGAGCTCCTACGAGCAGTACTTC
v_call: TRBV11-2; clone_size: few; d_call: TRBD2; j_call: TRBJ2-5; cdr3_aa: CASSLAAGAETQYF; cdr3_nt: TGTGCCAGCAGCTTAGCTGCGGGAGCAGAGACCCAGTACTTC
v_call: TRBV5-1; clone_size: many; d_call: -; j_call: TRBJ2-5; cdr3_aa: CASSLHGETQYF; cdr3_nt: TGCGCCAGCAGCTTGCATGGGGAGACCCAGTACTTC
v_call: TRBV7-2; clone_size: many; d_call: TRBD2; j_call: TRBJ2-7; cdr3_aa: CASSQQGLDYEQYF; cdr3_nt: TGTGCCAGCAGCCAACAGGGACTAGACTACGAGCAGTACTTC
v_call: TRBV20-1; clone_size: many; d_call: -; j_call: TRBJ2-7; cdr3_aa: CSARLYEQYF; cdr3_nt: TGCAGTGCTCGTCTGTACGAGCAGTACTTC
v_call: TRBV7-3; clone_size: -; d_call: -; j_call: TRBJ2-7; cdr3_aa: CASSSSQGSEQYF; cdr3_nt: TGTGCCAGCAGCTCTTCACAGGGCTCCGAGCAGTACTTC
v_call: TRBV14; clone_size: many; d_call: -; j_call: TRBJ2-7; cdr3_aa: CASSQRTAEQYF; cdr3_nt: TGTGCCAGCAGCCAAAGAACAGCCGAGCAGTACTTC
v_call: TRBV12-3/TRBV12-4; clone_size: few; d_call: TRBD1; j_call: TRBJ1-5; cdr3_aa: CASSFGTGGAGQPQHF; cdr3_nt: TGTGCCAGCAGTTTTGGGACAGGGGGCGCCGGTCAGCCCCAGCATTTT
v_call: TRBV4-2; clone_size: many; d_call: TRBD1; j_call: TRBJ2-5; cdr3_aa: CASSQPGQGKETQYF; cdr3_nt: TGTGCCAGCAGCCAGCCGGGACAGGGGAAAGAGACCCAGTACTTC
v_call: TRBV5-6; clone_size: -; d_call: TRBD2; j_call: TRBJ2-1; cdr3_aa: CASSLRLAAYNEQFF; cdr3_nt: TGTGCCAGCAGCTTGCGACTAGCGGCCTACAATGAGCAGTTCTTC
v_call: TRBV14; clone_size: -; d_call: -; j_call: TRBJ2-2; cdr3_aa: CASSQYGQPNTGELFF; cdr3_nt: TGTGCCAGCAGTCAATACGGACAGCCGAACACCGGGGAGCTGTTTTTT
v_call: TRBV5-1; clone_size: many; d_call: TRBD1; j_call: TRBJ1-1; cdr3_aa: CASGEQGAGDTEAFF; cdr3_nt: TGCGCCAGCGGAGAACAGGGGGCAGGAGACACTGAAGCTTTCTTT
v_call: TRBV6-5; clone_size: many; d_call: -; j_call: TRBJ1-4; cdr3_aa: CASSYRVATNEKLFF; cdr3_nt: TGTGCCAGCAGTTACCGAGTGGCAACTAATGAAAAACTGTTTTTT
v_call: TRBV14; clone_size: many; d_call: -; j_call: TRBJ1-6; cdr3_aa: CASSPLGSLGREGSPLHF; cdr3_nt: TGTGCCAGCAGCCCTCTTGGCTCCTTGGGGCGAGAGGGTTCACCCCTCCACTTT
v_call: TRBV18; clone_size: many; d_call: TRBD2; j_call: TRBJ2-2; cdr3_aa: CASSPLAGGISGELFF; cdr3_nt: TGTGCCAGCTCACCACTAGCGGGAGGAATCTCCGGGGAGCTGTTTTTT
v_call: TRBV14; clone_size: many; d_call: TRBD2; j_call: TRBJ2-1; cdr3_aa: CASSRDSGSLITIYNEQFF; cdr3_nt: TGTGCCAGCAGCCGTGATAGCGGGAGCTTAATCACGATTTACAATGAGCAGTTCTTC
v_call: TRBV5-1; clone_size: many; d_call: -; j_call: TRBJ1-5; cdr3_aa: CASSLDDSANQPQHF; cdr3_nt: TGCGCCAGCAGCTTGGACGACAGCGCCAATCAGCCCCAGCATTTT
v_call: TRBV12-3/TRBV12-4; clone_size: many; d_call: -; j_call: TRBJ2-3; cdr3_aa: CASSLTPSTDTQYF; cdr3_nt: TGTGCCAGCAGCCTTACTCCTAGCACAGATACGCAGTATTTT
v_call: TRBV20-1; clone_size: many; d_call: -; j_call: TRBJ2-3; cdr3_aa: CSAGADGTDTQYF; cdr3_nt: TGCAGTGCTGGGGCGGACGGCACAGATACGCAGTATTTT
v_call: TRBV5-1; clone_size: many; d_call: TRBD1; j_call: TRBJ2-1; cdr3_aa: CASSLFRDSTLGEQFF; cdr3_nt: TGCGCCAGCAGCTTGTTTCGGGACAGTACACTTGGTGAGCAGTTCTTC
v_call: TRBV6-4; clone_size: many; d_call: TRBD2; j_call: TRBJ2-3; cdr3_aa: CASSEEVAGTDTQYF; cdr3_nt: TGTGCCAGCAGTGAGGAGGTAGCGGGGACAGATACGCAGTATTTT
v_call: TRBV5-5; clone_size: many; d_call: -; j_call: TRBJ1-1; cdr3_aa: CASTPGGNPRNTEAFF; cdr3_nt: TGTGCCAGCACCCCGGGAGGAAATCCCAGGAACACTGAAGCTTTCTTT
v_call: TRBV12-3/TRBV12-4; clone_size: many; d_call: -; j_call: TRBJ2-3; cdr3_aa: CASTPVGGTDTQYF; cdr3_nt: TGTGCCAGCACCCCGGTCGGGGGAACAGATACGCAGTATTTT
v_call: TRBV3-1; clone_size: -; d_call: TRBD1; j_call: TRBJ2-7; cdr3_aa: CASSGDRGFYEQYF; cdr3_nt: TGTGCCAGCAGCGGTGACAGGGGCTTCTACGAGCAGTACTTC